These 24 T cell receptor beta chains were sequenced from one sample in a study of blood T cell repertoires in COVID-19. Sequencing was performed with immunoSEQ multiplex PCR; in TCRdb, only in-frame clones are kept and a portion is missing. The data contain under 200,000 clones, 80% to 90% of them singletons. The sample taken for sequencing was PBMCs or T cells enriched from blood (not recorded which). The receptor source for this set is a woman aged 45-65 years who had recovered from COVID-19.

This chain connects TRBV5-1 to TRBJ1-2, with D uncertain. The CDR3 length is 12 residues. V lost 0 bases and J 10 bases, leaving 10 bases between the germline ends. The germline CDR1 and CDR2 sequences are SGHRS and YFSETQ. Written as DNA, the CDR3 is TGCGCCAGCAGCTTGGACGGCGGCCACTACACCTTC. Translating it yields CASSLDGGHYTF.

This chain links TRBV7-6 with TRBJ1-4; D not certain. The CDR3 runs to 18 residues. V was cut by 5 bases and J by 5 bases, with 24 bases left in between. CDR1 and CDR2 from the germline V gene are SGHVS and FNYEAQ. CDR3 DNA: TGTGCCAGCAGCCAGACACTGCAAACGGAGGGCCCCAATGAAAAACTGTTTTTT. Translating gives CASSQTLQTEGPNEKLFF.

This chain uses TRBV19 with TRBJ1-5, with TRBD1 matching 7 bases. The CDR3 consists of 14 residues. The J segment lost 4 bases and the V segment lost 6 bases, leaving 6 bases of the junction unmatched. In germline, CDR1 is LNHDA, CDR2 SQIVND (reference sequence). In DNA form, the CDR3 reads TGTGCCAGTAGCTGGGGACAGACGAATCAGCCCCAGCATTTT. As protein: CASSWGQTNQPQHF.

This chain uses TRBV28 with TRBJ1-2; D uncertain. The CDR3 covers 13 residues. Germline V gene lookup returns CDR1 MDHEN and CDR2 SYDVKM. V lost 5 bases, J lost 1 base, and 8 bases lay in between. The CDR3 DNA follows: TGTGCCAGCAGTCGTTCACTTAACTATGGCTACACCTTC. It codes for CASSRSLNYGYTF.

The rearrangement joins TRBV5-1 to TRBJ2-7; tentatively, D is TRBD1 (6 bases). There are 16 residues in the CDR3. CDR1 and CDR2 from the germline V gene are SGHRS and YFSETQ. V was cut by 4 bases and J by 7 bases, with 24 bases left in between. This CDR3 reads CASSLSGTSSRGEQYF. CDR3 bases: TGCGCCAGCAGCCTTTCCGGGACCTCCAGCAGGGGTGAGCAGTACTTC.

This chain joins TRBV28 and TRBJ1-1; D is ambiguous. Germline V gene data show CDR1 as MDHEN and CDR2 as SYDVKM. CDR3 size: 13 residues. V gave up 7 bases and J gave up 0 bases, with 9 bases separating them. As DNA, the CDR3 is TGTGCCAGCAAAACGGTCCTGAACACTGAAGCTTTCTTT. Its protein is CASKTVLNTEAFF.

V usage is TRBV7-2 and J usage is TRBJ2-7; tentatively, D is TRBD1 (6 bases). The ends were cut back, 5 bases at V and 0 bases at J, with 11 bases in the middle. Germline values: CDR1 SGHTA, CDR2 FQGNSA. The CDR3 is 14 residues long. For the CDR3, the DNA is TGTGCCAGCAGCGTCGGACAGAGCTCCTACGAGCAGTACTTC. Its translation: CASSVGQSSYEQYF.

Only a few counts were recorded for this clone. CDR3 bases: TGTGCCAGCTCACCACAACGCGTTACAACTAATGAAAAACTGTTTTTT. This codes for CASSPQRVTTNEKLFF. This chain connects TRBV18 to TRBJ1-4; D remains ambiguous. The germline V gene encodes CDR1 KGHSH and CDR2 LQKENI. This CDR3 is 16 amino acids long. Between the trimmed V and J ends, which lost 1 base and 0 bases, there was a span of 9 bases.

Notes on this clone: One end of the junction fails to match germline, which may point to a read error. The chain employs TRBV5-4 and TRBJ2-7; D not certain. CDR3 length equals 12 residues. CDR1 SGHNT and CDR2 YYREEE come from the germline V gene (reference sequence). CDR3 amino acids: CASSSSRGLFDF. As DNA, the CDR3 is TGTGCCAGCAGCTCCTCTCGAGGCCTCTTCGACTTC.

In DNA, the CDR3 is TGTGCCAGCTCACCACCGATGGGGCAGGGGACTGAAGCTTTCTTT. It translates to CASSPPMGQGTEAFF. The V and J genes are TRBV18 and TRBJ1-1; a weak D match, TRBD1 (6 bases). Germline CDR1 KGHSH, CDR2 LQKENI. This CDR3 comprises 15 residues. Trimming removed 0 bases at V and 5 bases at J, with 13 bases between.

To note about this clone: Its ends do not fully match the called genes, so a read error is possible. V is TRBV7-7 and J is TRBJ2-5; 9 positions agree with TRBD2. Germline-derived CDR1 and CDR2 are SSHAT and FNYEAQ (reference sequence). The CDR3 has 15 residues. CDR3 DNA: TGTGCTAGCAGCTTAGCGGGCGGGGGGGCGGAGACCCAGTACTTC. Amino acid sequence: CASSLAGGGAETQYF.

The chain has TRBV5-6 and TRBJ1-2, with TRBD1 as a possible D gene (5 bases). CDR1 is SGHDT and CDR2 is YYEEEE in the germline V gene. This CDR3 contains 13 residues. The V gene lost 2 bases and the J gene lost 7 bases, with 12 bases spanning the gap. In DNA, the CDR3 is TGTGCCAGCAGCTTAGGTCAGGGATTTGGCTACACCTTC. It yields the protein CASSLGQGFGYTF.

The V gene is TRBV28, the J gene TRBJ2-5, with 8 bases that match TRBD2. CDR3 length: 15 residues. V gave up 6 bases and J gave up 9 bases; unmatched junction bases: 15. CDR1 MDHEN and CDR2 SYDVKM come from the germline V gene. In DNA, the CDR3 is TGTGCCAGCAGGAAGGGACTAGGTGGGGTCGGGGCCCAGTACTTC. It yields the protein CASRKGLGGVGAQYF. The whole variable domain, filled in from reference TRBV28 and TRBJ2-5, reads DVKVTQSSRYLVKRTGEKVFLECVQDMDHENMFWYRQDPGLGLRLIYFSYDVKMKEKGDIPEGYSVSREKKERFSLILESASTNQTSMYLCASRKGLGGVGAQYFGPGTRLLVL.

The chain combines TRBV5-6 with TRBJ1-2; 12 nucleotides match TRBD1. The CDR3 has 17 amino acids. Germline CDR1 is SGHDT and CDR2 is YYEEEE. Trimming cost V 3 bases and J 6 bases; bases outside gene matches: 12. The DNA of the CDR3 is TGTGCCAGCAGCTCATGGGGGACAGGGGGCGCTAGCCATGGCTACACCTTC. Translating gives CASSSWGTGGASHGYTF. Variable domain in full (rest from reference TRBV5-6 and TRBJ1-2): DAGVTQSPTHLIKTRGQQVTLRCSPKSGHDTVSWYQQALGQGPQFIFQYYEEEERQRGNFPDRFSGHQFPNYSSELNVNALLLGDSALYLCASSSWGTGGASHGYTFGSGTRLTVV.

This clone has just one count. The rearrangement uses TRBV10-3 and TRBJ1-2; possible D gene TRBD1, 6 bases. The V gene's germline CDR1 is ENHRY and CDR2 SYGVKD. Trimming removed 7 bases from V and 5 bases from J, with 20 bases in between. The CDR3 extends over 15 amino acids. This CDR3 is CAITSDGGAGYGYTF. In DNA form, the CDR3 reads TGTGCCATCACCTCAGATGGGGGGGCAGGGTATGGCTACACCTTC.

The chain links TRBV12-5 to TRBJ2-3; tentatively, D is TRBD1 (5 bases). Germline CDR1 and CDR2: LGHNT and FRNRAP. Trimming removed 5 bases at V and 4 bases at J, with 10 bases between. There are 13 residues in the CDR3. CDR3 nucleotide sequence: TGTGCTAGTGGTCCCCAGGGCCCAGATACGCAGTATTTT. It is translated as CASGPQGPDTQYF.

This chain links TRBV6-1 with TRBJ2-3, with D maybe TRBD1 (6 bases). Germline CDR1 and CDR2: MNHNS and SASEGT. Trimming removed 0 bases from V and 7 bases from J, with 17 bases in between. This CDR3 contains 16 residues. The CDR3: CASSEAWVTQGHTQYF. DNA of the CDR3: TGTGCCAGCAGTGAAGCGTGGGTCACACAGGGTCATACGCAGTATTTT.

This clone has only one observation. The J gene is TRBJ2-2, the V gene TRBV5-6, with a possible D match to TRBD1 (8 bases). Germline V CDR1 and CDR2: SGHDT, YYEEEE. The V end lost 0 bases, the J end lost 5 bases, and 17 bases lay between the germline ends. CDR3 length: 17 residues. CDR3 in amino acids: CASSLARQGRGTGELFF. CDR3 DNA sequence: TGTGCCAGCAGCTTGGCTCGACAGGGGAGGGGAACCGGGGAGCTGTTTTTT. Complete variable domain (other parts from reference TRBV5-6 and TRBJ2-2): DAGVTQSPTHLIKTRGQQVTLRCSPKSGHDTVSWYQQALGQGPQFIFQYYEEEERQRGNFPDRFSGHQFPNYSSELNVNALLLGDSALYLCASSLARQGRGTGELFFGEGSRLTVL.

CDR3 coding DNA: TGTGCCAGCAGCCCTCTCGGGACAGCTAATGAAAAACTGTTTTTT. This encodes CASSPLGTANEKLFF. This chain connects TRBV7-9 to TRBJ1-4; 7 nucleotides line up with TRBD1. Per germline, CDR1 SEHNR and CDR2 FQNEAQ (reference sequence). This CDR3 region has 15 residues. V dropped 5 bases and J dropped 3; count of bases not matched to a gene: 6.

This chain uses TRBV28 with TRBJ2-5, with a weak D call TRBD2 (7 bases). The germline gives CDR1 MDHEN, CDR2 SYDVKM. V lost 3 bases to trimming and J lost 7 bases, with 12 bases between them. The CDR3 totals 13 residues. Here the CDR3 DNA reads TGTGCCAGCAGTTTGTTCCGGGGGGCGACCCAGTACTTC. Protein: CASSLFRGATQYF.

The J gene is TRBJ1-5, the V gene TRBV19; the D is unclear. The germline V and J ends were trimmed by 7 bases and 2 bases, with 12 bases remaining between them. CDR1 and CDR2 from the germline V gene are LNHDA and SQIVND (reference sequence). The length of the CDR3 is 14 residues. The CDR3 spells CASTGREGNQPQHF. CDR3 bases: TGTGCCAGTACCGGACGGGAAGGCAATCAGCCCCAGCATTTT.

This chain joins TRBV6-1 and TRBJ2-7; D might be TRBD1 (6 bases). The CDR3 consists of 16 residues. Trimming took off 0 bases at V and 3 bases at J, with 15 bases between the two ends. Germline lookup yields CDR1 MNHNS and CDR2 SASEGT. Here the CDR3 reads CASSEALTTGLYEQYF. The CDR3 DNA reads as TGTGCCAGCAGTGAAGCTTTGACGACAGGACTCTACGAGCAGTACTTC.

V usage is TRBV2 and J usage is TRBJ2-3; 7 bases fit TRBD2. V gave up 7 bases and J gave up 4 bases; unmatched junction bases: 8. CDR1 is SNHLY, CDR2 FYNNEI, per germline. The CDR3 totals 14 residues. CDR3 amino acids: CASTPERGADTQYF. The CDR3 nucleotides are TGTGCCAGCACCCCAGAGCGGGGCGCAGATACGCAGTATTTT.

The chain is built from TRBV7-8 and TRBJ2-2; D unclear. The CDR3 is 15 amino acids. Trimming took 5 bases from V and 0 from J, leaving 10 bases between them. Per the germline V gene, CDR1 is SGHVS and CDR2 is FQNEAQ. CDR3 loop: CASSPSRTNTGELFF. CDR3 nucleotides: TGTGCCAGCAGCCCGAGTAGAACGAACACCGGGGAGCTGTTTTTT.